These T cell receptor beta chains were read from a single sample in a study of blood T cells in healthy people across ages. One entry per CDR3 protein results from TCRdb running MiXCR on the 5' RACE reads. The sample includes some 800,000 distinct CDR3 sequences, around 42% of them seen just once. The sample comprised blood. The receptors here all came from a man aged 55 to 70 in good health. Both conserved end residues are part of each CDR3. D genes are given only for firm matches. Not every row has a clone size; where given, it reads once, few, many or a size class.

>few|TRBJ2-7|TRBV15|.
CATSRDLYKQYF
TGTGCCACCAGCAGAGATCTGTATAAGCAGTACTTC
>.|TRBJ2-5|TRBV5-1|.
CASSVDGEETQYF
TGCGCCAGCAGCGTGGACGGTGAGGAGACCCAGTACTTC
>.|TRBJ2-7|TRBV7-9|.
CASSSDAPGDDDSYEQYF
TGTGCCAGCAGCTCCGACGCACCGGGGGATGACGACTCCTACGAGCAGTACTTC
>.|TRBJ1-1|TRBV6-2/TRBV6-3|TRBD1
CASSYQGGEGTEAFF
TGTGCCAGCAGTTACCAGGGGGGTGAAGGCACTGAAGCTTTCTTT
>.|TRBJ2-5|TRBV12-3/TRBV12-4|.
CASSYGTFETQYF
TGTGCCAGCAGTTACGGGACATTTGAGACCCAGTACTTC
>many|TRBJ2-5|TRBV20-1|.
CSAPEQETQYF
TGCAGTGCTCCCGAGCAAGAGACCCAGTACTTC
>.|TRBJ2-5|TRBV20-1|.
CSGDRFKETQYF
TGCAGCGGTGACCGGTTTAAAGAGACCCAGTACTTC
>.|TRBJ2-4|TRBV7-9|TRBD1
CASSLVRTGENIQYF
TGTGCCAGCAGCTTAGTTAGGACAGGGGAAAACATTCAGTACTTC
>.|TRBJ1-5|TRBV20-1|.
CSATPGVTRPNQPQHF
TGCAGTGCTACCCCCGGAGTCACCAGGCCTAATCAGCCCCAGCATTTT
>few|TRBJ2-1|TRBV12-5|TRBD2
CASGLVRGSGGAYREQFF
TGTGCTAGTGGTTTGGTACGGGGTAGCGGGGGGGCCTATCGTGAGCAGTTCTTC
>.|TRBJ2-3|TRBV5-1|.
CAGSLSSPTDTQYF
TGCGCCGGCAGCTTGTCATCTCCCACAGATACGCAGTATTTT
>many|TRBJ2-2|TRBV11-3|.
CASSLESAGNTGELFF
TGTGCCAGCAGCTTAGAGTCAGCAGGCAACACCGGGGAGCTGTTTTTT
>few|TRBJ1-2|TRBV15|.
CATSRGDGNYGYTF
TGTGCCACCAGCAGAGGGGACGGTAACTATGGCTACACCTTC
>.|TRBJ2-1|TRBV7-9|TRBD2
CASRPGLAVFNEQFF
TGTGCCAGCAGACCCGGACTAGCGGTATTCAATGAGCAGTTCTTC
>few|TRBJ1-6|TRBV27|.
CASSPFNSPLHF
TGTGCCAGCTCCCCGTTTAATTCACCCCTCCACTTT
>once|TRBJ2-7|TRBV6-2/TRBV6-3|.
CASSTGSGSSYEQYF
TGTGCCAGCAGTACTGGTAGCGGATCGTCCTACGAGCAGTACTTC
>.|TRBJ2-7|TRBV2|TRBD2
CASSEATSNEQYF
TGTGCCAGCAGTGAAGCGACTAGCAATGAGCAGTACTTC
>.|TRBJ1-6|TRBV5-1|.
CASSPGVSSYNSPLHF
TGCGCCAGCAGCCCCGGCGTGAGCTCCTATAATTCACCCCTCCACTTT
>.|TRBJ2-3|TRBV20-1|TRBD2
CSASKRGANTDTQYF
TGCAGTGCTAGTAAGCGGGGGGCCAACACAGATACGCAGTATTTT
>.|TRBJ2-7|TRBV9|TRBD2
CASSHSGSPSYEQYF
TGTGCCAGCAGCCATAGCGGGAGCCCTTCCTACGAGCAGTACTTC
>.|TRBJ2-3|TRBV20-1|.
CSARPWLGDTQYF
TGCAGTGCTAGGCCGTGGTTGGGAGACACGCAGTATTTT
>few|TRBJ2-7|TRBV12-3/TRBV12-4|.
CASSFGVPSKYEQYF
TGTGCCAGCAGTTTTGGTGTCCCCTCCAAATACGAGCAGTACTTC
>.|TRBJ1-6|TRBV6-2/TRBV6-3|TRBD1
CASSYRTGAGSPLHF
TGTGCCAGCAGTTACCGGACAGGAGCAGGATCACCCCTCCACTTT
>.|TRBJ1-5|TRBV4-1|TRBD1
CASRQGDREHQPQHF
TGCGCCAGCAGACAAGGAGACAGGGAACACCAGCCCCAGCATTTT
>.|TRBJ2-3|TRBV7-9|TRBD1
CASSNGDRGLDTQYF
TGTGCCAGCAGCAATGGGGACAGGGGATTAGATACGCAGTATTTT
>.|TRBJ2-2|TRBV7-2|TRBD1
CASSLGTGMTGELFF
TGTGCCAGCAGCTTAGGGACAGGGATGACCGGGGAGCTGTTTTTT
>.|TRBJ2-4|TRBV14|TRBD1
CASSPRQGAGNIQYF
TGTGCCAGCAGCCCGAGACAGGGGGCCGGGAACATTCAGTACTTC
>.|TRBJ2-5|TRBV9|.
CASSVDGGGGKTQYF
TGTGCCAGCAGCGTAGATGGGGGCGGGGGAAAGACCCAGTACTTC
>.|TRBJ2-7|TRBV7-2|.
CASSQELGGASYEQYF
TGTGCCAGCAGCCAAGAACTCGGGGGCGCCTCCTACGAGCAGTACTTC
>.|TRBJ2-7|TRBV11-3|TRBD1
CASSVQGGGYEQYF
TGTGCCAGCAGCGTACAGGGGGGTGGCTACGAGCAGTACTTC
>few|TRBJ2-7|TRBV6-1|.
CASTEPEGYEQYF
TGTGCCAGCACGGAGCCGGAGGGATACGAGCAGTACTTC
>.|TRBJ2-3|TRBV6-1|.
CASSETDKQYF
TGTGCCAGCAGTGAAACAGACAAGCAGTATTTT
>.|TRBJ1-1|TRBV9|TRBD1
CASSGGQTTLNTEAFF
TGTGCCAGCAGCGGGGGACAGACCACTCTGAACACTGAAGCTTTCTTT
>.|TRBJ1-6|TRBV20-1|.
CSAREGGPPLHF
TGCAGTGCTAGAGAAGGAGGTCCACCCCTCCACTTT
>once|TRBJ2-3|TRBV13|TRBD2
CASSLSGEDTQYF
TGTGCCAGCAGCCTTAGCGGGGAAGATACGCAGTATTTT
>.|TRBJ1-2|TRBV20-1|.
CSARSSQGRVYLDGYTF
TGCAGTGCTAGGTCCTCGCAGGGGCGGGTTTATTTGGATGGCTACACCTTC
>many|TRBJ2-7|TRBV29-1|.
CSVRRESYEQYF
TGCAGCGTTAGAAGGGAGAGCTACGAGCAGTACTTC
>.|TRBJ1-4|TRBV7-2|.
CASSLQAGATNEKLFF
TGTGCCAGCAGCCTACAAGCGGGGGCAACTAATGAAAAACTGTTTTTT
>.|TRBJ1-6|TRBV7-2|.
CASSKRGDSPLHF
TGTGCCAGCAGCAAAAGGGGTGATTCCCCCCTCCACTTT
>.|TRBJ2-1|TRBV5-1|.
CASSLTSSRGYNEQFF
TGCGCCAGCAGCTTGACTAGCTCAAGAGGGTACAATGAGCAGTTCTTC
>.|TRBJ2-5|TRBV7-7|.
CASSPLTGDQETQYF
TGTGCCAGCAGCCCTCTAACAGGAGACCAAGAGACCCAGTACTTC
>.|TRBJ2-7|TRBV12-3/TRBV12-4|TRBD2
CASRQERGGYNEQYF
TGTGCCAGCAGACAGGAGCGGGGGGGGTACAATGAGCAGTACTTC
>few|TRBJ2-5|TRBV10-3|TRBD1
CATGGTGEETQYF
TGTGCCACCGGGGGGACAGGGGAAGAGACCCAGTACTTC
>few|TRBJ1-5|TRBV6-2/TRBV6-3|.
CASTSSRGRASNQPQHF
TGTGCCAGTACTTCTTCCAGGGGCCGAGCTAGCAATCAGCCCCAGCATTTT
>.|TRBJ2-5|TRBV14|.
CASSRQVLDAETLYF
TGTGCCAGCAGCAGACAGGTGTTGGACGCGGAGACCCTGTACTTC
>few|TRBJ2-1|TRBV2|.
CASSAEQEQFF
TGTGCCAGCAGTGCAGAACAAGAGCAGTTCTTC
>.|TRBJ2-5|TRBV12-3/TRBV12-4|.
CASSSRIQETQYF
TGTGCCAGCAGTTCCCGGATTCAAGAGACCCAGTACTTC
>.|TRBJ2-5|TRBV11-2|.
CASSLVPAGRGSETQYF
TGTGCCAGCAGCTTAGTCCCGGCAGGTCGCGGATCAGAGACCCAGTACTTC